This section outlines one TCR beta chain sequence together with its context. Per the authors' pipeline: Estimation of nucleated cell counts relied on the amplification of reference gene primers. Repertoires were generated with immunoSEQ multiplex PCR, while TCRdb's copy carries only in-frame clones and drops some. The DNA was the basis for D and trimming; V, J and clone size are from that table. The sample gives 20,000 to 25,000 clones, approximately 85% of which show up once; approximately 30% is in the top ten. This record comes from a study of blood T cell repertoires in COVID-19. Study overall: The United States, Italy and Spain provided the acute and convalescent COVID-19 samples. Sources were T cells, B-cell-depleted T cells, or PBMCs; the material itself was cDNA or gDNA.

Germline CDR1 SNHLY, CDR2 FYNNEI. The length of the CDR3 is 16 residues. V trimming: 6 bases; J trimming: 2 bases; junction bases outside the gene matches: 5. The sequenced sample consisted of peripheral blood. This sequence joins TRBV2 and TRBJ2-3; 13 nucleotides agree with TRBD2. The TCR comes from a human donor with active COVID-19. The donor label of this sample is uncertain. CDR3 coding DNA: TGTGCCAGCAGGGTAACTAGCGGGGGGGCCACAGATACGCAGTATTTT. This gives the protein CASRVTSGGATDTQYF. The full variable domain, rest sourced from reference TRBV2 and TRBJ2-3, is EPEVTQTPSHQVTQMGQEVILRCVPISNHLYFYWYRQILGQKVEFLVSFYNNEISEKSEIFDDQFSVERPDGSNFTLKIRSTKLEDSAMYFCASRVTSGGATDTQYFGPGTRLTVL.